This T cell receptor (beta chain) comes out of a study of T cell changes during pregnancy in multiple sclerosis. CDR1 is MNHEY, CDR2 SMNVEV, per germline (reference sequence). Trimming at V came to 6 bases and at J to 3 bases, leaving 4 bases not matched to a gene. The CDR3 is 13 residues long. TCRdb keeps only in-frame clones here, not all; method: immunoSEQ multiplex PCR. The table has 60,000 or so clones, about nine tenths seen once. The TCR sequence derives from a female donor in good health, enrolled as a control in a pregnancy study. Source: peripheral blood, taken in the second trimester of pregnancy. V gene TRBV27 combines with J gene TRBJ1-1; TRBD1 agrees at 7 bases. The CDR3 here is CASRDTGDTEAFF. The CDR3 nucleotides are TGTGCCAGCAGGGACACAGGGGACACTGAAGCTTTCTTT.